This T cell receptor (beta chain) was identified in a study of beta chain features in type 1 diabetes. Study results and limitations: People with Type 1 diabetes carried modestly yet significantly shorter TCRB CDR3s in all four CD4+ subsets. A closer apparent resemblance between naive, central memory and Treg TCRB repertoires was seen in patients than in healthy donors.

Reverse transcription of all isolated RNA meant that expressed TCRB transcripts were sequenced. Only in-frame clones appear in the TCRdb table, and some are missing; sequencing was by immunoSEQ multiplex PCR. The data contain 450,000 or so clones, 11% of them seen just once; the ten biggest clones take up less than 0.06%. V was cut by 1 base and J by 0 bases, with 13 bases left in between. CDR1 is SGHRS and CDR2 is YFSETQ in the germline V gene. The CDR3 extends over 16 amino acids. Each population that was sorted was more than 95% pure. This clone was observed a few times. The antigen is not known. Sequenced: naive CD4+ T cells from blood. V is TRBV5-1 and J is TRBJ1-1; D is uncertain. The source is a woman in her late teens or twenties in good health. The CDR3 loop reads CASSLLGRQLNTEAFF. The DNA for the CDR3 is TGCGCCAGCAGCTTGCTTGGACGCCAGTTGAACACTGAAGCTTTCTTT.